The sequence of this T cell receptor beta chain was determined in a study of shared clonotypes between healthy human individuals. Study-wide background: Sampling drew on donors who were a couple of women and a few men aged 18 to 49.

Unmatched junction bases numbered 7, after V lost 0 bases and J lost 0 bases. The CDR3 spans 17 residues. The germline V gene has CDR1 SGHNT and CDR2 YYREEE (reference sequence). The data were produced by immunoSEQ multiplex PCR, yet TCRdb's version contains in-frame clones alone and is incomplete. The table records fewer than 3 million clones, approximately 90% of them present only once. What was sequenced was naive CD4+ T cells from PBMCs. As to subset: CD45RA+ positively selected. The chain joins TRBV5-4 to TRBJ2-5; TRBD2 matches 8 bases. This clonotype was sampled from a man younger than 35 in good health. Some clones in this sample may be carry-over from other donors' samples. The CDR3 loop is CASSLAVGGRYQETQYF. The CDR3 nucleotides are TGTGCCAGCAGCTTGGCAGTCGGCGGGAGGTACCAAGAGACCCAGTACTTC.